A selection of T cell receptor beta chains follows, all from one sample in a study of cytotoxic CD8 clonotypes in ibrutinib-treated CLL. Sequencing was performed with immunoSEQ multiplex PCR; in TCRdb, only in-frame clones are kept and a portion is missing. The repertoire holds some 100,000 clones, with roughly 60% as singletons. The material was PBMCs, obtained after 24 months of ibrutinib treatment. The receptors originated from a human donor with chronic lymphocytic leukemia. Each CDR3 is given with its conserved first and last residue. Fields, in order: V gene, clone size, D gene, J gene, CDR3 DNA, CDR3 protein. A D gene is named only where the DNA matches it firmly. Clone size is shown for a subset of rows, as once, few, many or a class of expanded clone.

TRBV29-1	-	TRBD1	TRBJ2-7	TGCAGCGTGACCGGGACAGGGGGTACCTACGAGCAGTACTTC	CSVTGTGGTYEQYF
TRBV6-5	-	-	TRBJ2-1	TGTGCCAGCAGTGCCCGGAGGGTTCGGGCCGATGAGCAGTTCTTC	CASSARRVRADEQFF
TRBV6-4	-	-	TRBJ2-5	TGTGCCAGCAGTGACCCTAGGGACCAAGAGACCCAGTACTTC	CASSDPRDQETQYF
TRBV5-5	-	-	TRBJ1-3	TGTGCCACCAAACCGGGACCGGGGGGAAACACCATATATTTT	CATKPGPGGNTIYF
TRBV12-5	-	-	TRBJ1-1	TGTGCTAGTGGTTCTCAGGGGAACACTGAAGCTTTCTTT	CASGSQGNTEAFF
TRBV19	-	TRBD2	TRBJ2-6	TGTGCCACCCGGGGGGTTGGCGGTGGGGCCAACGTCCTGACTTTC	CATRGVGGGANVLTF
TRBV13	-	TRBD1	TRBJ2-5	TGTGCCAGCAGACCACAGGGGGCCGAGACCCAGTACTTC	CASRPQGAETQYF
TRBV11-3	-	TRBD1	TRBJ2-1	TGTGCCAGCAGCATAGAGGCAGGGGGCATCTATGAGCAGTTCTTC	CASSIEAGGIYEQFF
TRBV18	-	-	TRBJ1-1	TGTGCCAGCTCACCCACCGACAGTATGAACACTGAAGCTTTCTTT	CASSPTDSMNTEAFF
TRBV29-1	-	TRBD1	TRBJ1-2	TGCAGCGTTGCCGGACAGGGAACCTCGGGCTACACCTTC	CSVAGQGTSGYTF
TRBV18	-	TRBD1	TRBJ1-1	TGTGCCAGCTCACCATTGATGGACAGGGCGGCGAACACTGAAGCTTTCTTT	CASSPLMDRAANTEAFF
TRBV5-4	few	-	TRBJ2-5	TGTGCCAGCAGCCCGCCGACAGAAGAGACCCAGTACTTC	CASSPPTEETQYF